Presented here are 17 T cell receptor beta chains from one specimen sequenced in a study of cytomegalovirus exposure and HLA in healthy donors. 13 Jbeta primers and 60 Vbeta primers were used for the PCR. TCRdb's copy holds only in-frame clones and misses some; the assay was immunoSEQ multiplex PCR. The repertoire consists of 75,000 to 95,000 clones, with around 77% occurring once and the leading ten covering 3.3%. Sequencing used PBMCs. The receptors come from a man aged 45-65 years in good health and CMV-seronegative.

This chain uses TRBV6-1 with TRBJ2-7, with D tentatively TRBD1 (5 bases). This CDR3 is built from 13 residues. Germline CDR1 and CDR2: MNHNS and SASEGT. Trimming removed 1 base at V and 9 bases at J, with 13 bases between. CDR3 DNA: TGTGCCAGCAGTGAAGGGAGACAGACGGGGCAGTACTTC. Encoded protein: CASSEGRQTGQYF.

V is TRBV6-5 and J is TRBJ2-7; D gene uncertain. Trimming removed 8 bases from V and 0 bases from J, with 14 bases in between. The length of the CDR3 is 14 residues. Looked up from germline, CDR1 is MNHEY and CDR2 is SVGAGI. The CDR3 region has the DNA TGTGCCAGCTCCAGGCATTACAGCTCCTACGAGCAGTACTTC. It yields the protein CASSRHYSSYEQYF.

V and J are TRBV12-5 and TRBJ2-5; possibly TRBD1 for D (5 bases). The V end was cut by 0 bases, the J end by 0 bases, with 11 bases between. The CDR3 loop spans 16 amino acids. Germline CDR1 reads LGHNT; CDR2 reads FRNRAP. The CDR3 loop reads CASGLVLTGYQETQYF. The CDR3 DNA sequence: TGTGCTAGTGGTTTGGTACTAACAGGATACCAAGAGACCCAGTACTTC. The complete variable domain, with remaining parts taken from reference TRBV12-5 and TRBJ2-5, reads DARVTQTPRHKVTEMGQEVTMRCQPILGHNTVFWYRQTMMQGLELLAYFRNRAPLDDSGMPKDRFSAEMPDATLATLKIQPSEPRDSAVYFCASGLVLTGYQETQYFGPGTRLLVL.

The chain uses TRBV9 and TRBJ2-7; D call uncertain. Trimming shortened V by 0 bases and J by 0 bases, and 7 bases separated the two germline ends. Germline CDR1 is SGDLS and CDR2 is YYNGEE. CDR3 length: 14 amino acids. Here the CDR3 reads CASSVDTASYEQYF. The CDR3 nucleotides are TGTGCCAGCAGCGTAGATACAGCCTCCTACGAGCAGTACTTC.

The rearrangement links TRBV12-1 to TRBJ2-2; the D call of TRBD1 is as the table states it, not checked on the DNA. TRBV12-1 is termed a pseudogene. This CDR3 region has 14 residues. CDR3: CASSFRETTGELFF. The DNA for the CDR3 is TGTGCCAGCAGCTTTCGAGAGACAACCGGGGAGCTGTTTTTT.

The DNA of the CDR3 is TGTGCCAGCCAGGGTAACTATGGCTACACCTTC. Its translation: CASQGNYGYTF. The V and J genes are TRBV28 and TRBJ1-2, with a possible D match to TRBD1 (5 bases). CDR3 length equals 11 residues. Germline CDR1 reads MDHEN; CDR2 reads SYDVKM. V lost 8 bases, J lost 1 base, and 5 bases lay in between.

This clone was detected a few times. This chain joins TRBV6-5 and TRBJ1-1, with 7 bases fitting TRBD1. This CDR3 is 15 amino acids long. Germline V lookup: CDR1 MNHEY, CDR2 SVGAGI. V shed 11 bases, J shed 5 bases, and the junction held 17 bases outside the gene matches. The chain's CDR3 is CAVRAPFRGVTEAFF. The CDR3 nucleotides read TGTGCCGTCCGGGCCCCGTTCAGGGGGGTGACTGAAGCTTTCTTT.

The V call is TRBV6-4, the J call TRBJ2-3; the D is unclear. The ends were cut back, 5 bases at V and 4 bases at J, with 13 bases in the middle. The length of the CDR3 is 14 residues. Germline-derived CDR1 and CDR2 are MRHNA and SNTAGT. In nucleotides, the CDR3 is TGTGCCAGCAGTCCCACACCCAGCGCAGATACGCAGTATTTT. The encoded protein is CASSPTPSADTQYF.

The chain joins TRBV6-5 to TRBJ1-1, with D tentatively TRBD1 (5 bases). With 4 bases removed from V and 1 base from J, the gap between germline ends came to 10 bases. The germline V gene encodes CDR1 MNHEY and CDR2 SVGAGI. There are 14 residues in the CDR3. The CDR3 is CASSWGVGNTEAFF. The CDR3 bases are TGTGCCAGCAGTTGGGGGGTCGGGAACACTGAAGCTTTCTTT.

This chain joins TRBV28 and TRBJ1-2; possible D gene TRBD1, 6 bases. The CDR3 totals 15 residues. Germline V CDR1 and CDR2: MDHEN, SYDVKM. Trimming cost V 6 bases and J 5 bases, with 19 bases left between them. DNA for the CDR3: TGTGCCAGCAGAGAGCTACAGGGCCCCCTGTATGGCTACACCTTC. It encodes CASRELQGPLYGYTF.

This clone was recorded only once. J is TRBJ1-1 and V is TRBV28, with D uncertain. Trimming left V 5 bases short and J 0 bases short, with 7 bases between. Germline V CDR1 and CDR2: MDHEN, SYDVKM. This CDR3 contains 13 residues. CDR3 sequence (DNA): TGTGCCAGCAGTCCCGTAATGAACACTGAAGCTTTCTTT. This codes for CASSPVMNTEAFF.

This chain uses TRBV27 with TRBJ2-1; tentative D call: TRBD2 (6 bases). Germline CDR1 is MNHEY and CDR2 is SMNVEV (reference sequence). The CDR3 sequence is 18 residues long. Trimming shortened V by 6 bases and J by 8 bases, and 29 bases separated the two germline ends. Here the CDR3 reads CASREPRPSGPTVYEQFF. DNA of the CDR3: TGTGCCAGCAGGGAGCCCCGACCGAGCGGGCCAACGGTCTATGAGCAGTTCTTC.

This sequence joins TRBV4-1 and TRBJ1-4; D gene uncertain. Trimming took off 1 base at V and 0 bases at J, with 9 bases between the two ends. CDR1 and CDR2 from the germline V gene are MGHRA and YSYEKL. This CDR3 comprises 16 residues. CDR3 sequence (DNA): TGCGCCAGCAGCCAAGGGAGTGGCACAACTAATGAAAAACTGTTTTTT. Translating gives CASSQGSGTTNEKLFF.

The chain couples TRBV19 to TRBJ1-1; TRBD1 is a possible D gene (5 bases). There are 14 residues in the CDR3. The V gene's germline CDR1 is LNHDA and CDR2 SQIVND (reference sequence). Trimming left V 8 bases short and J 0 bases short, with 13 bases between. The CDR3 nucleotides are TGTGCCAGTGGAGGGGACCGCCTGAACACTGAAGCTTTCTTT. This codes for CASGGDRLNTEAFF.

CDR3 in amino acids: CASRRDRSNTGELFF. The DNA for the CDR3 is TGTGCCAGCAGGCGAGACAGGTCAAACACCGGGGAGCTGTTTTTT. The chain recombines TRBV28 with TRBJ2-2; D perhaps matches TRBD1 (6 bases). There are 15 residues in the CDR3. Trimming left V 6 bases short and J 2 bases short, with 13 bases between. Germline CDR1 and CDR2: MDHEN and SYDVKM.

This clone occurred a few times. The rearrangement links TRBV7-9 to TRBJ2-6; no firm D call. Germline CDR1 reads SEHNR; CDR2 reads FQNEAQ (reference sequence). The CDR3 totals 16 residues. Deletions cut 4 bases from V and 0 bases from J, with 10 bases between. The CDR3 is CASSWLAASGANVLTF. The CDR3 nucleotides are TGTGCCAGCAGCTGGCTTGCGGCCTCTGGGGCCAACGTCCTGACTTTC.

In this sample, this clone turned up once. This rearrangement joins TRBV6-1 to TRBJ1-4; TRBD1 might be the D (6 bases). V lost 11 bases and J lost 6, with 16 bases in between. CDR1 is MNHNS and CDR2 is SASEGT in the germline V gene. This CDR3 has 13 amino acids. CDR3 sequence reads: CACLSGVYEKLFF. DNA for the CDR3: TGTGCCTGTCTTTCAGGGGTTTATGAAAAACTGTTTTTT.